This entry lists 10 T cell receptor beta chains sequenced from one sample in a study of OX40 agonist ivuxolimab in advanced cancers. Using immunoSEQ multiplex PCR, the repertoire was profiled, and TCRdb retains in-frame clones only, with some absent. The sample lists about 130,000 clones; 85% to 95% were seen once. Sequences were derived from CD4+ or CD8+ T cells sorted from blood, sampled in a trial of the OX40 agonist ivuxolimab. All receptors come from an adult with an advanced solid tumor such as melanoma, head and neck, liver or kidney cancer.

This sequence joins TRBV9 and TRBJ1-4; D is uncertain. The CDR3 spans 16 residues. Germline V CDR1 and CDR2: SGDLS, YYNGEE. Trimming cost V 4 bases and J 7 bases, with 20 bases left between them. CDR3 protein: CASSPEAGGWGEKLFF. CDR3 coding DNA: TGTGCCAGCAGCCCCGAGGCGGGAGGGTGGGGTGAAAAACTGTTTTTT.

This clone was seen just once. This chain links TRBV6-5 with TRBJ2-2; 7 nucleotides match TRBD1. This CDR3 is 15 amino acids long. After removal of 5 bases from V and 3 bases from J, the junction contained 6 bases not matched to a gene. CDR1 is MNHEY, CDR2 SVGAGI, per germline. CDR3 in amino acids: CASSTQQGYTGELFF. The CDR3 nucleotides are TGTGCCAGCAGTACGCAACAGGGGTACACCGGGGAGCTGTTTTTT.

This chain links TRBV28 with TRBJ2-1; a possible D gene is TRBD1 (6 bases). Germline V gives CDR1 MDHEN, CDR2 SYDVKM. V dropped 7 bases and J dropped 3 bases, with 16 bases sitting between them. The CDR3 runs to 15 residues. The CDR3 region has the DNA TGTGCCAGCAATTACGCCGGGACACACTACAATGAGCAGTTCTTC. The encoded protein is CASNYAGTHYNEQFF.

This sequence joins TRBV27 and TRBJ2-2; D possibly matches TRBD1 or TRBD2 (5 bases each). This CDR3 is built from 15 residues. Between the trimmed V and J ends, which lost 2 bases and 5 bases, there was a span of 12 bases. Germline CDR1 reads MNHEY; CDR2 reads SMNVEV (reference sequence). Here the CDR3 reads CASSLRGVRTGELFF. The CDR3 bases are TGTGCCAGCAGTTTAAGAGGGGTTCGAACCGGGGAGCTGTTTTTT.

The chain carries TRBV6-1 and TRBJ2-2; D gene ambiguous. Trimming removed 1 base at V and 9 bases at J, with 12 bases between. From germline, CDR1 is MNHNS and CDR2 SASEGT. The CDR3 contains 14 residues. The CDR3 DNA is TGTGCCAGCAGTGAAGTCTTAGTCTCTCGGGAGCTGTTTTTT. This encodes CASSEVLVSRELFF.

The rearrangement links TRBV7-8 to TRBJ2-1, with 7 bases matching TRBD2. The ends lost 2 bases at V and 3 bases at J; junction bases unmatched: 7. The germline CDR1 and CDR2 sequences are SGHVS and FQNEAQ. CDR3 size: 16 residues. CDR3 coding DNA: TGTGCCAGCAGCTTAAAACGGGAGGAGATCTACAATGAGCAGTTCTTC. It is translated as CASSLKREEIYNEQFF.

The table lists this clone with a few counts. The V call is TRBV7-9, the J call TRBJ1-5, with TRBD1 matching over 7 bases. From germline, CDR1 is SEHNR and CDR2 FQNEAQ (reference sequence). V gave up 3 bases and J gave up 5 bases; unmatched junction bases: 1. The CDR3 length is 13 residues. In DNA form, the CDR3 reads TGTGCCAGCAGCTTTACAGGGGATCAGCCCCAGCATTTT. Translation: CASSFTGDQPQHF.

The chain has TRBV9 and TRBJ1-1, with 11 bases identical to TRBD1. The V and J ends lost 4 bases and 5 bases, in that order; junction bases with no gene match: 4. Germline lookup yields CDR1 SGDLS and CDR2 YYNGEE. There are 14 residues in the CDR3. CDR3 sequence reads: CASSLGTGGTEAFF. The CDR3 bases are TGTGCCAGCAGCCTAGGGACAGGGGGAACTGAAGCTTTCTTT.

The V call is TRBV5-4, the J call TRBJ2-1; the match to TRBD2 covers 9 bases. This CDR3 comprises 16 residues. CDR1 SGHNT and CDR2 YYREEE come from the germline V gene (reference sequence). The J segment lost 2 bases and the V segment lost 5 bases, leaving 8 bases of the junction unmatched. CDR3 coding DNA: TGTGCCAGCAGGTTTCTTAGCGGGGGAACCTACAATGAGCAGTTCTTC. Translated: CASRFLSGGTYNEQFF.

The chain uses TRBV6-5 and TRBJ1-1; D gene unclear. The CDR3 runs 14 residues. The germline V gene has CDR1 MNHEY and CDR2 SVGAGI. V was shortened by 4 bases and J by 1 base, with 10 bases between the two germline ends. The CDR3 nucleotides are TGTGCCAGCAGTTTCCCCGGCAAGAACACTGAAGCTTTCTTT. It is translated as CASSFPGKNTEAFF.